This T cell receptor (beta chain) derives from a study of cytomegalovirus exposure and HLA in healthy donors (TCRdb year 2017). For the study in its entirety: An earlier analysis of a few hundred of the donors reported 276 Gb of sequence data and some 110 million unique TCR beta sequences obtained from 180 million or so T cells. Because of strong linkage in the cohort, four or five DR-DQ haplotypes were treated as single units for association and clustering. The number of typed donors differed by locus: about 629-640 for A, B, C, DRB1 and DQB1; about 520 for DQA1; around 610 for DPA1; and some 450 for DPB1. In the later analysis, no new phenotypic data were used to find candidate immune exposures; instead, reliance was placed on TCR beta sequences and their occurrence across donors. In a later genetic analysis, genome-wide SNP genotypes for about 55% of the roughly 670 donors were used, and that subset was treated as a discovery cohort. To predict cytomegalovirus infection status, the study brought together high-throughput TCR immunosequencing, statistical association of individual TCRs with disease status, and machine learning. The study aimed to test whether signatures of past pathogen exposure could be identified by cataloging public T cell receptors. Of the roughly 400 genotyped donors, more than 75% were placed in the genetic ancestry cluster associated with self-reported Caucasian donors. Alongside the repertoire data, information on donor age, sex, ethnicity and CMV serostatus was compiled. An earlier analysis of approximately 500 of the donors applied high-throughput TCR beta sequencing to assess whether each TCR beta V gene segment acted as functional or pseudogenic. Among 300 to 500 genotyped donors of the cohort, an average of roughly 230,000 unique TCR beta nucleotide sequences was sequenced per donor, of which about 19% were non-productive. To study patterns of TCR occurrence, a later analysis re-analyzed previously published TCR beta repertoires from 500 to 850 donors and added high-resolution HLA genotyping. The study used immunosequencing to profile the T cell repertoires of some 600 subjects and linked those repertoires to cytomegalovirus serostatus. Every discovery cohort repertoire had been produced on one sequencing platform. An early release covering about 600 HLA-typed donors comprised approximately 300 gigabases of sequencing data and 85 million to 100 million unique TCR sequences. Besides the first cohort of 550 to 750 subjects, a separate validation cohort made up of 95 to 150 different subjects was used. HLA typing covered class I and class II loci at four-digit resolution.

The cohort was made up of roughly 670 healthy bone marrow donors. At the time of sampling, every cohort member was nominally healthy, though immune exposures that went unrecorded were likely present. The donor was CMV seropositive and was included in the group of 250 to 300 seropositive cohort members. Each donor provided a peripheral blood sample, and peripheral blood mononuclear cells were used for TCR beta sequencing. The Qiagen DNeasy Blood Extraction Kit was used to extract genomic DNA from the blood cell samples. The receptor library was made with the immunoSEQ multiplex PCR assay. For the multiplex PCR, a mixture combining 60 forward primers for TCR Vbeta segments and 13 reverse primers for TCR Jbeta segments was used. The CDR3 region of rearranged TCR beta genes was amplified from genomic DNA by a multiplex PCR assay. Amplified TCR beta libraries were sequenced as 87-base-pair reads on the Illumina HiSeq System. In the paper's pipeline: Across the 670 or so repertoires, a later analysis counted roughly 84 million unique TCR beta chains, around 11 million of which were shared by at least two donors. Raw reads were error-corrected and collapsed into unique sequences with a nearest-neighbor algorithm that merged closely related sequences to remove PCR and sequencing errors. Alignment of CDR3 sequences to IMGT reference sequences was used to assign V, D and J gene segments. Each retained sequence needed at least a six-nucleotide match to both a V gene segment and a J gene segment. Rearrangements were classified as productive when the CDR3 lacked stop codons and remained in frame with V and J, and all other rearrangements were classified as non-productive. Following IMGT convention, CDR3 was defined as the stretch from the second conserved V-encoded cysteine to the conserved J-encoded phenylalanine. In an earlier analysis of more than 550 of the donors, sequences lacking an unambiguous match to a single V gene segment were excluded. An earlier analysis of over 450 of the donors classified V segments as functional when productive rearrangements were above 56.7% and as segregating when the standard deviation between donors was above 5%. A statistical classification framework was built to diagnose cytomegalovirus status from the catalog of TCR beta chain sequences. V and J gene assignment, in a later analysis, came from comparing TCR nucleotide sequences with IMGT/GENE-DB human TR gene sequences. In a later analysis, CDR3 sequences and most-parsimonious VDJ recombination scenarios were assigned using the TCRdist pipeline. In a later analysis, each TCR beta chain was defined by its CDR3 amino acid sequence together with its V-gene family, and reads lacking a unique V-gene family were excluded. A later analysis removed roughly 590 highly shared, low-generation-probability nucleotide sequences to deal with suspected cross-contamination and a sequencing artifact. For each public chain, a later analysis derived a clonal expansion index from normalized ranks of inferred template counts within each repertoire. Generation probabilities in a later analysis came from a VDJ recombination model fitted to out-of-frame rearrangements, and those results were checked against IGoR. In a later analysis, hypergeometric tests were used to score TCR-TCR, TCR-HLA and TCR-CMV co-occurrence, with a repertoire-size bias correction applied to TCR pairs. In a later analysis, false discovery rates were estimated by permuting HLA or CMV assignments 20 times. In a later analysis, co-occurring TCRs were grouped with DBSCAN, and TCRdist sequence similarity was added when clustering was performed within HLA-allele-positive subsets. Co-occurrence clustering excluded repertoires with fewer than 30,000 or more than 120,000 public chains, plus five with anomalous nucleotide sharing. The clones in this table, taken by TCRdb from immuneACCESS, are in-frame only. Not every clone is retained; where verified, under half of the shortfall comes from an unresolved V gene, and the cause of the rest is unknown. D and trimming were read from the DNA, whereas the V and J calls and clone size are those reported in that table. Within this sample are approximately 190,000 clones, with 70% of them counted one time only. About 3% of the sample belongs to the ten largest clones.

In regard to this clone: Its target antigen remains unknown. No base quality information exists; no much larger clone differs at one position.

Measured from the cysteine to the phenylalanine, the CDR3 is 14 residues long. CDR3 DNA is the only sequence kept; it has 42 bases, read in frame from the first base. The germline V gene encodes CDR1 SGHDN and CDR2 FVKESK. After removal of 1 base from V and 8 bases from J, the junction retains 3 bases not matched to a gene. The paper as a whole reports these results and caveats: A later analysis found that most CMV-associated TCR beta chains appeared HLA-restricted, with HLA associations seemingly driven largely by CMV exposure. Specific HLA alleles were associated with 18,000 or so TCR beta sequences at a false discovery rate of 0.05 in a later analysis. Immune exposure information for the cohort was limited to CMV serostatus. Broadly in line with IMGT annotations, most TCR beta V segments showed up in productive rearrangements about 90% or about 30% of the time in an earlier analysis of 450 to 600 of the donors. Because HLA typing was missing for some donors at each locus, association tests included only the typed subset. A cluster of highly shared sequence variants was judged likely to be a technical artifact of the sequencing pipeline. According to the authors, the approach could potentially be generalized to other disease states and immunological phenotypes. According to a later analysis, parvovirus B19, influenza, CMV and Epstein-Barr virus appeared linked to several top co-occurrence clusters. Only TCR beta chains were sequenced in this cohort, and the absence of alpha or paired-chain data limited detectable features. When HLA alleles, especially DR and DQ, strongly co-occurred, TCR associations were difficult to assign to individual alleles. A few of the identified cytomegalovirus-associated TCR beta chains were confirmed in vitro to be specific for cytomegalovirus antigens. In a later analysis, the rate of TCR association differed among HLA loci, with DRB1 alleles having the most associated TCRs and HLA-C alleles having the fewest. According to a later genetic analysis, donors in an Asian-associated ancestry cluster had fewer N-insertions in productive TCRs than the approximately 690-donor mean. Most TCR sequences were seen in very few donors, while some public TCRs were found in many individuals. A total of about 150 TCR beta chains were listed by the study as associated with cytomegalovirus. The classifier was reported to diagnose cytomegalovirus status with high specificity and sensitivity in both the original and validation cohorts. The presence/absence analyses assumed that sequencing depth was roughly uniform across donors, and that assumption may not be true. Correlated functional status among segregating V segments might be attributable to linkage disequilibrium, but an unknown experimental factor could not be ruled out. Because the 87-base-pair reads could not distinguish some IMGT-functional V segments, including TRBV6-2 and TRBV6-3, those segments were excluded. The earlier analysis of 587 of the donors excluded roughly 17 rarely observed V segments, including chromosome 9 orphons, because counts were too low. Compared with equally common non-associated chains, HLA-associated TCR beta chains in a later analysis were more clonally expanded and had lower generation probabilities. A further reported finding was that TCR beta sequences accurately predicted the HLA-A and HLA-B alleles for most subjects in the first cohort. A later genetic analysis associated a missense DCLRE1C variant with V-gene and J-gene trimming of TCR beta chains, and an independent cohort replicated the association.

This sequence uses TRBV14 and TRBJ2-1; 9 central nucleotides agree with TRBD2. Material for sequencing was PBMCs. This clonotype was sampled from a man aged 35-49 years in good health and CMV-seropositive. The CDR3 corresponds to CASSQGGGADEQFF. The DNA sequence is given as TGTGCCAGCAGCCAAGGCGGGGGGGCCGATGAGCAGTTCTTC.